What follows are 30 T cell receptor beta chains derived from one specimen sequenced in a study of blood T cell repertoires in COVID-19. Clones were sequenced by immunoSEQ multiplex PCR, and TCRdb holds only the in-frame ones, with some missing. The table includes about 110,000 clones, around 90% detected once. Sample: peripheral blood. Source of these receptors: a man in his forties with active or convalescent COVID-19.

This chain uses TRBV7-9 with TRBJ2-2, with D perhaps matching TRBD2 (5 bases). The V and J ends lost 7 bases and 2 bases respectively, with 14 bases between them. From germline, CDR1 is SEHNR and CDR2 FQNEAQ (reference sequence). The CDR3 extends over 15 amino acids. The CDR3 nucleotides are TGTGCCAGCACCGCCCCGGGGATTAACACCGGGGAGCTGTTTTTT. Amino acids: CASTAPGINTGELFF. Full variable domain (remainder filled in from reference TRBV7-9 and TRBJ2-2): DTGVSQNPRHKITKRGQNVTFRCDPISEHNRLYWYRQTLGQGPEFLTYFQNEAQLEKSRLLSDRFSAERPKGSFSTLEIQRTEQGDSAMYLCASTAPGINTGELFFGEGSRLTVL.

The chain combines TRBV28 with TRBJ1-3; D not resolved. Germline V lookup: CDR1 MDHEN, CDR2 SYDVKM. This CDR3 is 14 amino acids long. V lost 6 bases, J lost 4 bases, and 13 bases lay in between. CDR3 in DNA: TGTGCCAGCAGGCCATCGAGGTACGGAAACACCATATATTTT. Translation: CASRPSRYGNTIYF.

This clone appeared once. The V gene is TRBV15, the J gene TRBJ1-4, with D uncertain. The CDR3 is 15 amino acids. Trimming shortened V by 0 bases and J by 6 bases, and 11 bases separated the two germline ends. From germline, CDR1 is LNHNV and CDR2 YYDKDF (reference sequence). The CDR3 sequence is CATSRDGETYEKLFF. CDR3 DNA sequence: TGTGCCACCAGCAGAGATGGAGAGACCTATGAAAAACTGTTTTTT.

This clone was observed a handful of times. The chain uses TRBV12-3 or TRBV12-4 and TRBJ1-1, with 7 bases aligning to TRBD1. After removal of 4 bases from V and 1 base from J, the junction contained 0 bases not matched to a gene. The CDR3 runs 13 residues. The CDR3 region is CASSWTGNTEAFF. The CDR3 coding sequence is TGTGCCAGCAGTTGGACAGGGAACACTGAAGCTTTCTTT.

This clone was detected only a few times. The J gene is TRBJ1-3, the V gene TRBV4-2; TRBD1 might be the D (6 bases). The germline CDR1 and CDR2 sequences are LGHNA and YNFKEQ. The CDR3 runs to 16 residues. V shed 0 bases and J shed 0 bases, with 9 bases lying between them. CDR3: CASSQDRTDSGNTIYF. In nucleotides, the CDR3 is TGTGCCAGCAGCCAAGATAGGACAGACTCTGGAAACACCATATATTTT.

The rearrangement links TRBV30 to TRBJ1-2; tentatively, D is TRBD1 (5 bases). V dropped 3 bases and J dropped 7 bases, with 12 bases sitting between them. This CDR3 spans 12 amino acids. Germline CDR1 and CDR2: GTSNPN and SVGIG (reference sequence). This CDR3 reads CAWSAQVGGYTF. The DNA of the CDR3 is TGTGCCTGGAGCGCACAGGTGGGTGGCTACACCTTC. Full variable domain (rest looked up from reference TRBV30 and TRBJ1-2): SQTIHQWPATLVQPVGSPLSLECTVEGTSNPNLYWYRQAAGRGLQLLFYSVGIGQISSEVPQNLSASRPQDRQFILSSKKLLLSDSGFYLCAWSAQVGGYTFGSGTRLTVV.

This chain joins TRBV7-2 and TRBJ1-2; 9 bases match TRBD1. In germline, CDR1 is SGHTA, CDR2 FQGNSA. The V and J ends lost 5 bases and 8 bases, in that order; junction bases with no gene match: 15. CDR3 length equals 16 residues. CDR3 DNA: TGTGCCAGCAGCCCCCTCTCGTCGACAGGGGGAAAAGGCTACACCTTC. This encodes CASSPLSSTGGKGYTF. Supplemented by reference TRBV7-2 and TRBJ1-2, the full variable domain reads GAGVSQSPSNKVTEKGKDVELRCDPISGHTALYWYRQSLGQGLEFLIYFQGNSAPDKSGLPSDRFSAERTGGSVSTLTIQRTQQEDSAVYLCASSPLSSTGGKGYTFGSGTRLTVV.

The V gene is TRBV28, the J gene TRBJ1-3; TRBD1 aligns across 9 bases. This CDR3 region has 14 residues. In germline, CDR1 is MDHEN, CDR2 SYDVKM. The junction had 8 bases not matched to a gene; V was cut back by 6 bases and J by 8 bases. The CDR3 sequence is CASSITGGVDTIYF. In DNA, the CDR3 is TGTGCCAGCAGCATTACAGGGGGCGTAGACACCATATATTTT.

The chain joins TRBV20-1 to TRBJ1-2; TRBD1 agrees at 7 bases. Trimming at V came to 5 bases and at J to 8 bases, leaving 11 bases not matched to a gene. CDR3 length: 13 amino acids. Germline V gene lookup returns CDR1 DFQATT and CDR2 SNEGSKA (reference sequence). This CDR3 is CSAGEQGIGGYTF. CDR3 bases: TGCAGTGCTGGTGAACAGGGGATCGGGGGCTACACCTTC.

This clone was detected only once. The chain is built from TRBV6-1 and TRBJ2-2, with 7 bases matching TRBD1. Per the germline V gene, CDR1 is MNHNS and CDR2 is SASEGT. This CDR3 contains 13 residues. The ends lost 2 bases at V and 7 bases at J; junction bases unmatched: 1. CDR3 region: CASSEYRGGELFF. The CDR3 coding sequence is TGTGCCAGCAGTGAATACAGGGGCGGGGAGCTGTTTTTT.

The rearrangement uses TRBV29-1 and TRBJ2-1, with TRBD2 matching over 8 bases. V trimming: 0 bases; J trimming: 7 bases; junction bases outside the gene matches: 17. The CDR3 is made up of 18 amino acids. In germline, CDR1 is SQVTM, CDR2 ANQGSEA. CDR3 DNA: TGCAGCGTTGAAGAAGTACGTCCTGGGACTAGGATGGTGAATGAGCAGTTCTTC. This gives the protein CSVEEVRPGTRMVNEQFF.

This chain links TRBV7-2 with TRBJ2-7; 8 bases are a match to TRBD2. This CDR3 region has 15 residues. The trim removed 2 bases at V and 6 bases at J, leaving 9 bases unmatched. Germline CDR1 reads SGHTA; CDR2 reads FQGNSA. The CDR3: CASSLRQAGEAEQYF. CDR3 bases: TGTGCCAGCAGCTTACGTCAAGCGGGAGAAGCCGAGCAGTACTTC.

J is TRBJ1-4 and V is TRBV10-3; 7 bases fit TRBD1. V lost 6 bases, J lost 3 bases, and 1 base stayed unmatched. The CDR3 contains 13 residues. In germline, CDR1 is ENHRY, CDR2 SYGVKD. CDR3 amino acids: CAIRGQPNEKLFF. The DNA for the CDR3 is TGTGCCATCAGGGGACAGCCTAATGAAAAACTGTTTTTT.

The chain joins TRBV28 to TRBJ1-2; D gene ambiguous. The V gene lost 5 bases and the J gene lost 4 bases, with 14 bases spanning the gap. CDR3 size: 14 residues. Germline CDR1 is MDHEN and CDR2 is SYDVKM. The CDR3 DNA reads as TGTGCCAGCAGTCTAGAAACGGCTACCTATGGCTACACCTTC. Protein product: CASSLETATYGYTF.

V usage is TRBV27 and J usage is TRBJ2-1; D perhaps matches TRBD2 (6 bases). Germline lookup yields CDR1 MNHEY and CDR2 SMNVEV (reference sequence). The ends were cut back, 4 bases at V and 2 bases at J, with 6 bases in the middle. This CDR3 contains 13 residues. CDR3 residues: CASSWGAYNEQFF. Here the CDR3 DNA reads TGTGCCAGCAGTTGGGGGGCCTACAATGAGCAGTTCTTC.

This sequence joins TRBV5-1 and TRBJ1-6; 7 bases fit TRBD1. The CDR3 length is 16 residues. CDR1 is SGHRS and CDR2 is YFSETQ in the germline V gene. V gave up 4 bases and J gave up 3 bases; unmatched junction bases: 7. CDR3 residues: CASSATGTVYNSPLHF. The CDR3 DNA sequence: TGCGCCAGCAGCGCTACCGGGACAGTCTATAATTCACCCCTCCACTTT.

This rearrangement joins TRBV10-1 to TRBJ2-3; D is undetermined. Germline V gives CDR1 WNHNN, CDR2 SYGVQD (reference sequence). The V end was cut by 7 bases, the J end by 0 bases, with 14 bases between. This CDR3 is built from 15 residues. CDR3 DNA sequence: TGCGCCAGCAAGAACAGTCTTTTTAGCACAGATACGCAGTATTTT. Its protein is CASKNSLFSTDTQYF.

The rearrangement uses TRBV5-6 and TRBJ2-2; tentative D call: TRBD1 (6 bases). Germline V gives CDR1 SGHDT, CDR2 YYEEEE. With 1 base removed from V and 5 bases from J, the gap between germline ends came to 12 bases. This CDR3 is 15 amino acids long. Here the CDR3 reads CASSLMGAQTGELFF. The CDR3 nucleotides read TGTGCCAGCAGCTTGATGGGGGCGCAAACCGGGGAGCTGTTTTTT. The variable domain in full, with the rest retrieved from reference TRBV5-6 and TRBJ2-2, is DAGVTQSPTHLIKTRGQQVTLRCSPKSGHDTVSWYQQALGQGPQFIFQYYEEEERQRGNFPDRFSGHQFPNYSSELNVNALLLGDSALYLCASSLMGAQTGELFFGEGSRLTVL.

This chain uses TRBV15 with TRBJ2-3; D might be TRBD1 (6 bases). CDR3 size: 15 residues. Deletions cut 2 bases from V and 5 bases from J, with 14 bases between. In germline, CDR1 is LNHNV, CDR2 YYDKDF (reference sequence). The CDR3 is CATSRRTGNEDTQYF. The CDR3 nucleotides are TGTGCCACCAGCAGAAGAACAGGGAACGAAGATACGCAGTATTTT.

The chain couples TRBV5-1 to TRBJ1-6, with TRBD1 matching 7 bases. Germline V gene sequence: CDR1 SGHRS, CDR2 YFSETQ. V was pared by 1 base and J by 8 bases, with 6 bases of the junction left unmatched. There are 15 residues in the CDR3. Written as DNA, the CDR3 is TGCGCCAGCAGCTTGACCCCCCAGGGGGATTCACCCCTCCACTTT. This gives the protein CASSLTPQGDSPLHF.

The chain carries TRBV5-1 and TRBJ2-2; a possible D gene is TRBD2 (5 bases). CDR1 is SGHRS and CDR2 is YFSETQ in the germline V gene. The CDR3 covers 13 residues. V was cut by 5 bases and J by 5 bases, with 10 bases left in between. CDR3 in DNA: TGCGCCAGCAGACGGGATACTACCGGGGAGCTGTTTTTT. Protein: CASRRDTTGELFF.

This chain joins TRBV27 and TRBJ1-2; TRBD1 matches at 8 bases. V shed 6 bases and J 5 bases; nucleotides not matched to a gene: 2. CDR1 MNHEY and CDR2 SMNVEV come from the germline V gene (reference sequence). CDR3 length: 12 residues. This chain's CDR3 is CASRDRAYGYTF. The CDR3 DNA follows: TGTGCCAGCAGGGACAGGGCATATGGCTACACCTTC.

The chain uses TRBV5-4 and TRBJ2-7; 9 bases are shared with TRBD2. CDR3 length equals 16 residues. The germline V gene encodes CDR1 SGHNT and CDR2 YYREEE (reference sequence). J was trimmed by 0 bases and V by 2 bases; bases with no gene match: 6. For the CDR3, the DNA is TGTGCCAGCAGCTTAGAGCTAGCGGGATACTCCTACGAGCAGTACTTC. Amino acid sequence: CASSLELAGYSYEQYF.

The chain is built from TRBV4-3 and TRBJ1-5; D gene unclear. The CDR3 sequence is 15 residues long. The V end was cut by 2 bases, the J end by 0 bases, with 8 bases between. CDR1 and CDR2 (germline): LGHNA, YSLEER. In DNA form, the CDR3 reads TGCGCCAGCAGCCAAACTAGGGTTAGCAATCAGCCCCAGCATTTT. Its translation: CASSQTRVSNQPQHF.

This chain joins TRBV5-4 and TRBJ2-3; tentative D call: TRBD2 (7 bases). Germline CDR1 reads SGHNT; CDR2 reads YYREEE (reference sequence). The CDR3 sequence is 17 residues long. V gave up 4 bases and J gave up 2 bases, with 20 bases separating them. In DNA, the CDR3 is TGTGCCAGCAGCCTCCCTTGGGGGGGCACGAACACAGATACGCAGTATTTT. It yields the protein CASSLPWGGTNTDTQYF.

In its sample, this clone was seen once. The V gene is TRBV7-4, the J gene TRBJ1-3, with D perhaps matching TRBD1 (5 bases). V was trimmed by 5 bases and J by 1 base, leaving 33 bases between them. Germline CDR1 is SGHVT and CDR2 is SQSDAQ. The CDR3 totals 22 residues. The CDR3 loop is CASSAVTVVFGIRHQSGNTIYF. As DNA, the CDR3 is TGTGCCAGCAGCGCTGTGACAGTAGTATTCGGAATCAGGCACCAATCTGGAAACACCATATATTTT.

This chain links TRBV30 with TRBJ1-1, with D unclear. Germline V gives CDR1 GTSNPN, CDR2 SVGIG (reference sequence). CDR3 length: 13 residues. V was trimmed by 4 bases and J by 0 bases, leaving 9 bases between them. The CDR3, as DNA: TGTGCCTGGACAGGAAGAGTGAACACTGAAGCTTTCTTT. Its translation: CAWTGRVNTEAFF.

The CDR3 sequence is CASSLGWDRDGSNQPQHF. CDR3 nucleotide sequence: TGTGCCAGCAGCTTAGGATGGGACAGGGATGGGAGCAATCAGCCCCAGCATTTT. V and J are TRBV7-2 and TRBJ1-5; the match to TRBD1 covers 9 bases. This CDR3 is 18 amino acids long. Germline CDR1 reads SGHTA; CDR2 reads FQGNSA. Trimming took 1 base from V and 1 from J; bases not matched to a gene: 8.

The chain links TRBV28 to TRBJ1-5, with a weak D call TRBD1 (6 bases). V shed 6 bases and J shed 5 bases, with 14 bases lying between them. The length of the CDR3 is 14 residues. The germline V gene has CDR1 MDHEN and CDR2 SYDVKM. The CDR3 protein is CASSYNREYQPQHF. CDR3 sequence (DNA): TGTGCCAGCAGCTATAACAGGGAGTATCAGCCCCAGCATTTT.

The chain recombines TRBV18 with TRBJ2-7, with 10 positions matching TRBD2. CDR1 is KGHSH and CDR2 is LQKENI in the germline V gene. The CDR3 runs 15 residues. J lost 4 bases, V lost 5 bases, and 8 bases had no gene match. CDR3 sequence reads: CASSAASGREYEQYF. CDR3 coding DNA: TGTGCCAGCTCAGCCGCCAGCGGGAGGGAGTACGAGCAGTACTTC.